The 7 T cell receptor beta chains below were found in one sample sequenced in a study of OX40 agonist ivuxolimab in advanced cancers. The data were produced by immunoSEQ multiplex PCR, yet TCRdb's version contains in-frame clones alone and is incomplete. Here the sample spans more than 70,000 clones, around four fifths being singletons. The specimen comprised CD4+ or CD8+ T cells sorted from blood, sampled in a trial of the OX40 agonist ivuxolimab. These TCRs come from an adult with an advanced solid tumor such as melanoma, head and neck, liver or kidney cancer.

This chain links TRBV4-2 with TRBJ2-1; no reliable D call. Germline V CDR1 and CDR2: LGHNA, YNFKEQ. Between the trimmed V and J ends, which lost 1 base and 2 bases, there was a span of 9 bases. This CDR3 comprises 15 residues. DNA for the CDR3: TGTGCCAGCAGCCAAGTTCCAGCAGCCTACAATGAGCAGTTCTTC. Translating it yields CASSQVPAAYNEQFF.

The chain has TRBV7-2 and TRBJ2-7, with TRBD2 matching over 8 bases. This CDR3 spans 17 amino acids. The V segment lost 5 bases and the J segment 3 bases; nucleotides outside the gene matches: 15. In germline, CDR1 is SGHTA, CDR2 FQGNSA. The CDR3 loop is CASSPPGGVGTIYEQYF. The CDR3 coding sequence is TGTGCCAGCAGCCCGCCCGGGGGGGTGGGCACAATCTACGAGCAGTACTTC.

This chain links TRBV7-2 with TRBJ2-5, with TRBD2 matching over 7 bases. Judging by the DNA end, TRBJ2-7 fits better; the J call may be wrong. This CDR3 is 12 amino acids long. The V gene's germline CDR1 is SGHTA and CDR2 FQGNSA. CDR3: CASSYRGDEQYF. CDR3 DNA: TGTGCCAGCAGCTACCGGGGGGACGAGCAGTACTTC.

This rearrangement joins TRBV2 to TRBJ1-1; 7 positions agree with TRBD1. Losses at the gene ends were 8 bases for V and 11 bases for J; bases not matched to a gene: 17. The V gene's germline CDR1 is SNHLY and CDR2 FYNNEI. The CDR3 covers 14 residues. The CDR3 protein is CASSKEEGAIKAFF. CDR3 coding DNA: TGTGCCAGCTCAAAAGAGGAGGGGGCTATCAAGGCTTTCTTT.

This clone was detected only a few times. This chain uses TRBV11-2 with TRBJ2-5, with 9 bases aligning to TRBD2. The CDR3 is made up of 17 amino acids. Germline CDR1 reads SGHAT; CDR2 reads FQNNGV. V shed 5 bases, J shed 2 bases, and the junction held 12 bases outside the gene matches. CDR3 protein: CASSPGYAGGQQETQYF. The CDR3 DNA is TGTGCCAGCAGCCCCGGTTACGCGGGAGGGCAACAAGAGACCCAGTACTTC.

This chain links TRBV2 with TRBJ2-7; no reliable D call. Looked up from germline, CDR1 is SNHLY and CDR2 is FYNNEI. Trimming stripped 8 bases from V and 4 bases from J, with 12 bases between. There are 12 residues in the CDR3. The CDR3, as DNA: TGTGCCAGCGGCTGGACCGGGTACGAGCAGTACTTC. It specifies CASGWTGYEQYF.

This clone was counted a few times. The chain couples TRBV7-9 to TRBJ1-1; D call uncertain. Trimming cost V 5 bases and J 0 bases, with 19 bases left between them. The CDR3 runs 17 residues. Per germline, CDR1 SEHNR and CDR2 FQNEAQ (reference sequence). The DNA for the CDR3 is TGTGCCAGCAGCCCCGCCCCCCCAAGGAGATTGAACACTGAAGCTTTCTTT. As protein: CASSPAPPRRLNTEAFF.